This TCR beta chain was sequenced in a study of blood T cell repertoires in COVID-19. Clones were read by immunoSEQ multiplex PCR, and TCRdb kept only the in-frame ones, dropping some. Among some 100,000 clones listed, around 88% were seen once. Trimming took off 0 bases at V and 6 bases at J, with 15 bases between the two ends. This CDR3 has 15 amino acids. In germline, CDR1 is KGHSH, CDR2 LQKENI. Source material: peripheral blood. This chain connects TRBV18 to TRBJ2-7, with no clear D. This clonotype originated in a woman aged 70-85 years with acute or convalescent COVID-19. In DNA form, the CDR3 reads TGTGCCAGCTCACCACCTTTACTAAAGATGGGCGAGCAGTACTTC. This translates into CASSPPLLKMGEQYF.